The TCR beta chain described here comes from a study of cytomegalovirus exposure and HLA in healthy donors. A multiplex PCR was run with 60 Vbeta primers and 13 Jbeta primers. Produced via immunoSEQ multiplex PCR; TCRdb's table is partial and in-frame only. The sample holds roughly 120,000 clones, around 87% seen once. Findings of the study overall: A later analysis showed that HLA-associated TCR beta chains had undergone more clonal expansion than equally common others. Excluded: some indistinguishable V segments such as TRBV6-2 and TRBV6-3. Researchers had no immune exposure information except CMV serostatus available. Sequencing depth across donors, presence/absence analyses assumed, was roughly uniform.

This CDR3 spans 15 amino acids. The V gene end was trimmed by 5 bases and the J gene end by 2 bases; junction bases not matched to a gene: 12. Germline CDR1 is SQVTM and CDR2 is ANQGSEA. This clone was found once. Antigen: not known. The sequencing input was PBMCs. The rearrangement joins TRBV29-1 to TRBJ2-7, with 7 positions matching TRBD1. The sequence was collected from a man between 35 and 55 years old in good health and CMV-seronegative. This CDR3 is CSVRKGQDPTYEQYF. DNA for the CDR3: TGCAGCGTTCGGAAAGGACAGGACCCGACCTACGAGCAGTACTTC.